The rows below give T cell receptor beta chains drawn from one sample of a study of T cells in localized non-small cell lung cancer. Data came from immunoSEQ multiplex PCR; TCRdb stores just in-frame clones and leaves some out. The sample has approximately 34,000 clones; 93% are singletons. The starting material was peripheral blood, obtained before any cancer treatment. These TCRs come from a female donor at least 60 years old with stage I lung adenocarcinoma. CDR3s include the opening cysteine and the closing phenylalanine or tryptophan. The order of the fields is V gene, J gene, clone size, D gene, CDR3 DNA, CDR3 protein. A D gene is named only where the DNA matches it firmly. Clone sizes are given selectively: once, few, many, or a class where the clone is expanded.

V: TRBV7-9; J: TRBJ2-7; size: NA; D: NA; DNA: TGTGCCAGCAGCCGATCCGGATCCTACGAGCAGTACTTC; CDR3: CASSRSGSYEQYF
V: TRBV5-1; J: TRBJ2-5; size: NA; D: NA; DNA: TGCGCCAGCAGCCGGGCAGGGATAGAGACCCAGTACTTC; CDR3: CASSRAGIETQYF
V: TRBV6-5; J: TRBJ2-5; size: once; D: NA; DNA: TGTGCCAGCAGTCGCGGGGAGACCCAGTACTTC; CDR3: CASSRGETQYF
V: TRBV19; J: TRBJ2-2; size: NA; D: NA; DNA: TGTGCCAGTAGTTTACAGGCCCCTGGCACCGGGGAGCTGTTTTTT; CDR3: CASSLQAPGTGELFF
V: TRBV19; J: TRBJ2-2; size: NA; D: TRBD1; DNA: TGTGCCAGTAGTATGTATGCCGGGACAGGGACCCCGAACACCGGGGAGCTGTTTTTT; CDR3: CASSMYAGTGTPNTGELFF
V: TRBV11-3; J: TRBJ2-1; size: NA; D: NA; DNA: TGTGCCAGCAGCTTAGAGGATGGCAATGAGCAGTTCTTC; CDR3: CASSLEDGNEQFF
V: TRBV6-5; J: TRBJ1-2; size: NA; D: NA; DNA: TGTGCCAGCAGTTACGGCTTTGGCTACACCTTC; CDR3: CASSYGFGYTF
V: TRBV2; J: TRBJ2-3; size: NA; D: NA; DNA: TGTGCCAGCAGTGAATTGTACCAGCGTACCACAGATACGCAGTATTTT; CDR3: CASSELYQRTTDTQYF
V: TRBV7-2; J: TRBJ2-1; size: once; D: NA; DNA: TGTGCCAGCAGCTCTTACAGGGTTAATGAGCAGTTCTTC; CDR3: CASSSYRVNEQFF
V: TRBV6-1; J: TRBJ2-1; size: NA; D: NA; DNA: TGTGCCAGCTCCGAAATTTACAATGAGCAGTTCTTC; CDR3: CASSEIYNEQFF
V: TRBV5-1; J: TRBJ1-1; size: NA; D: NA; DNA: TGCGCCAGCAGCTTCTACAGGGCGAACACTGAAGCTTTCTTT; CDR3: CASSFYRANTEAFF
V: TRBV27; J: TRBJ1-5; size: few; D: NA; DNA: TGTGCCAGCAGGCTTACAGGTCGCAATCAGCCCCAGCATTTT; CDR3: CASRLTGRNQPQHF
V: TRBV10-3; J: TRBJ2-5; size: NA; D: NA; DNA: TGTGCCATCAGTAACATGGGGTACGAGACCCAGTACTTC; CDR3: CAISNMGYETQYF
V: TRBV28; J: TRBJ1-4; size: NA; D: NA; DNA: TGTGCCAGCACTCCCGGCAGGAATAATGAAAAACTGTTTTTT; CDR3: CASTPGRNNEKLFF
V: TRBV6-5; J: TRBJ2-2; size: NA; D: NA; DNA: TGTGCCAGCGGGGATCGGGACACCGGGGAGCTGTTTTTT; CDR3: CASGDRDTGELFF
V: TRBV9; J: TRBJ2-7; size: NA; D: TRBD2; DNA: TGTGCCAGCAGCGTAGTAGCGGGGGGGCCTTACGAGCAGTACTTC; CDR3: CASSVVAGGPYEQYF
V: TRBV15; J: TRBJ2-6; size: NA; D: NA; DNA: TGTGCCACCAGCAGAGATTTGACTGGGGCCAACGTCCTGACTTTC; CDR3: CATSRDLTGANVLTF
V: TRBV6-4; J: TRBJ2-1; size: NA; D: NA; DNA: TGTGCCAGCAGCGACGGGGAGATCAATGAGCAGTTCTTC; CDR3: CASSDGEINEQFF
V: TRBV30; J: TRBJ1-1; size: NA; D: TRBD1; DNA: TGTGCCTGGGGTGAGCTTCTGACAGGGGCAACTGAAGCTTTCTTT; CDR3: CAWGELLTGATEAFF
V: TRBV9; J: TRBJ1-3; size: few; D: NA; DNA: TGTGCCAGCCGGGGCAGCAGGGAGGGTGACTCTGGAAACACCATATATTTT; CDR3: CASRGSREGDSGNTIYF
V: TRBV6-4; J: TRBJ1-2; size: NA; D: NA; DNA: TGTGCCAGCAGTGACGACGGCAGGCCTCACAGCTACACCTTC; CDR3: CASSDDGRPHSYTF
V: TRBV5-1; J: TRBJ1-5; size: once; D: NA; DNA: TGCGCCAGCAGCTTCTGGGGGGATCAGCCCCAGCATTTT; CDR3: CASSFWGDQPQHF
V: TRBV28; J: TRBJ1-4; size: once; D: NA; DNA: TGTGCCAGCAGTAGCCTAAATGAAAAACTGTTTTTT; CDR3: CASSSLNEKLFF
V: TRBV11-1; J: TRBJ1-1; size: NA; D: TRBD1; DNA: TGTGCCAGCAGCTTAGGGACAGGGGCAGGGTCTGAAGCTTTCTTT; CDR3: CASSLGTGAGSEAFF
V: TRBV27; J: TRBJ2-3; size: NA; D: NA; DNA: TGTGCCAGCGGAGTGAGCGGGTCTAGCACAGATACGCAGTATTTT; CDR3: CASGVSGSSTDTQYF
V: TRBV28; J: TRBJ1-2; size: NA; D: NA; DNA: TGTGCCAGCGGAAATGAGGGTAGGGGCTACACCTTC; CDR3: CASGNEGRGYTF
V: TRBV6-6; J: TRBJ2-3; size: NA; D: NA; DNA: TGTGCCAGCAGTTACGAACTACGCACAGATACGCAGTATTTT; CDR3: CASSYELRTDTQYF
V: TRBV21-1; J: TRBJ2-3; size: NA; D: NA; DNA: TGTGCCAGCAGCTTTCACGGGACTAGCGGGGGGCCGGAAAGCACAGATACGCAGTATTTT; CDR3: CASSFHGTSGGPESTDTQYF